The 15 T cell receptor beta chains below come from one sample, sequenced in a study of T-cell memory formation after mild COVID-19. TCRdb fed the 5' RACE reads into MiXCR, producing one record per CDR3 protein. The table has nearly 110,000 distinct CDR3 sequences, roughly 12% seen once. Input material: PBMCs or a T cell subset sorted from them (not recorded which). These receptors came from an adult woman who had mild COVID-19 (a few samples of this study predate the infection). Cell type and time point are not known.

The rearrangement joins TRBV20-1 to TRBJ1-6, with a possible D match to TRBD1 (5 bases). The CDR3 extends over 14 amino acids. V gave up 0 bases and J gave up 5 bases, with 8 bases separating them. Germline lookup yields CDR1 DFQATT and CDR2 SNEGSKA (reference sequence). The CDR3 loop reads CSARDGGDNSPLHF. Written as DNA, the CDR3 is TGCAGTGCTAGAGATGGAGGGGATAATTCACCCCTCCACTTT.

This sequence joins TRBV5-1 and TRBJ2-2; TRBD1 matches at 7 bases. The V gene's germline CDR1 is SGHRS and CDR2 YFSETQ. The junction had 7 bases not matched to a gene; V was cut back by 1 base and J by 1 base. The CDR3 is 17 residues long. CDR3 sequence: CASSLNRGSLNTGELFF. In DNA, the CDR3 is TGCGCCAGCAGCTTGAACAGGGGTTCTTTGAACACCGGGGAGCTGTTTTTT.

In this sample, this clonotype turned up a few times. V gene TRBV30 combines with J gene TRBJ2-7; the match to TRBD1 covers 7 bases. The germline CDR1 and CDR2 sequences are GTSNPN and SVGIG (reference sequence). V was pared by 5 bases and J by 0 bases, with 4 bases of the junction left unmatched. The CDR3 extends over 13 amino acids. CDR3 bases: TGTGCCTGGCTGGACAGGACCTCCTACGAGCAGTACTTC. It encodes CAWLDRTSYEQYF.

This clonotype was counted a few times. The chain combines TRBV27 with TRBJ1-4; D not certain. The V end lost 6 bases, the J end lost 0 bases, and 8 bases lay between the germline ends. The germline gives CDR1 MNHEY, CDR2 SMNVEV (reference sequence). CDR3 size: 14 residues. The CDR3 DNA reads as TGTGCCAGCAGCCTTCAGTCAACTAATGAAAAACTGTTTTTT. It codes for CASSLQSTNEKLFF.

The J gene is TRBJ1-1, the V gene TRBV10-2; maybe TRBD1 (5 bases). Germline assignment: CDR1 WSHSY and CDR2 SAAADI. The V end was cut by 8 bases, the J end by 8 bases, with 24 bases between. The CDR3 is made up of 15 amino acids. The CDR3 here is CASGVLDRGRLEAFF. CDR3 bases: TGCGCCAGCGGGGTACTAGACAGAGGACGGCTCGAAGCTTTCTTT.

This chain connects TRBV28 to TRBJ2-7, with 9 bases aligning to TRBD2. The CDR3 length is 13 residues. Germline V lookup: CDR1 MDHEN, CDR2 SYDVKM. Trimming took 8 bases from V and 9 from J; bases not matched to a gene: 11. The CDR3 is CASHGLARGRQYF. The CDR3 nucleotides are TGTGCCAGCCACGGACTAGCGCGGGGGCGGCAGTACTTC.

V usage is TRBV7-3 and J usage is TRBJ2-3; D uncertain. The CDR3 is 13 residues long. Between the trimmed V and J ends, which lost 2 bases and 0 bases, there was a span of 3 bases. Germline CDR1 and CDR2: SGHTA and FQGTGA. The CDR3 region has the DNA TGTGCCAGCAGCTTATTAAGCACAGATACGCAGTATTTT. This encodes CASSLLSTDTQYF. Using reference TRBV7-3 and TRBJ2-3 for the parts outside the CDR3, the full variable domain is GAGVSQTPSNKVTEKGKYVELRCDPISGHTALYWYRQSLGQGPEFLIYFQGTGAADDSGLPNDRFFAVRPEGSVSTLKIQRTERGDSAVYLCASSLLSTDTQYFGPGTRLTVL.

This clonotype was seen only a few times. The V call is TRBV4-3, the J call TRBJ2-1; 16 nucleotides agree with TRBD2. The germline gives CDR1 LGHNA, CDR2 YSLEER. V lost 3 bases and J lost 7; bases outside the gene matches: 9. The CDR3 is 18 amino acids. This CDR3 reads CASSQEGLAGGPVNEQFF. In DNA form, the CDR3 reads TGCGCCAGCAGCCAGGAGGGACTAGCGGGAGGGCCTGTAAATGAGCAGTTCTTC.

This clonotype appeared a few times. The chain couples TRBV12-3 or TRBV12-4 to TRBJ2-7, with a possible D match to TRBD1 (6 bases). The CDR3 has 13 amino acids. V dropped 7 bases and J dropped 2 bases, with 12 bases sitting between them. The CDR3, as DNA: TGTGCCAGCAAAAGACAGGACGCCTACGAGCAGTACTTC. Translated: CASKRQDAYEQYF.

The V gene is TRBV27, the J gene TRBJ2-3; D is unresolved. There are 14 residues in the CDR3. V gave up 5 bases and J gave up 4 bases, with 13 bases separating them. Germline CDR1 MNHEY, CDR2 SMNVEV (reference sequence). The chain's CDR3 is CASSPLGTADTQYF. CDR3 sequence (DNA): TGTGCCAGCAGTCCTCTGGGCACCGCAGATACGCAGTATTTT.

The chain links TRBV29-1 to TRBJ2-5; possibly TRBD2 for D (6 bases). CDR1 is SQVTM and CDR2 is ANQGSEA in the germline V gene. CDR3 length equals 13 residues. V was trimmed by 6 bases and J by 5 bases, leaving 16 bases between them. CDR3 sequence (DNA): TGCAGCGTAGAGGGACTGGTGGGGGAGACCCAGTACTTC. Protein: CSVEGLVGETQYF.

As regards this clonotype: This could be a read error, since a much larger clone is one nucleotide away. V and J are TRBV12-3 or TRBV12-4 and TRBJ2-4; 11 bases are shared with TRBD1. The length of the CDR3 is 13 residues. The CDR3 loop is CAIRTIGQGAADF. DNA for the CDR3: TGTGCCATCAGGACTATTGGACAGGGGGCTGCGGACTTC.

This clonotype was observed a single time. The chain has TRBV24-1 and TRBJ1-5, with D unresolved. The germline gives CDR1 KGHDR, CDR2 SFDVKD. The CDR3 consists of 12 residues. The V gene lost 4 bases and the J gene lost 3 bases, with 3 bases spanning the gap. This CDR3 reads CATSEVNQPQHF. CDR3 DNA sequence: TGTGCCACCAGTGAGGTCAATCAGCCCCAGCATTTT.

The chain is built from TRBV5-6 and TRBJ1-1; D gene uncertain. CDR3 size: 12 residues. Germline V gene data show CDR1 as SGHDT and CDR2 as YYEEEE. Trimming cost V 7 bases and J 3 bases, with 10 bases left between them. Here the CDR3 reads CASHLRDTEAFF. In DNA, the CDR3 is TGTGCCAGCCACCTCCGGGACACTGAAGCTTTCTTT. Complete variable domain (other parts from reference TRBV5-6 and TRBJ1-1): DAGVTQSPTHLIKTRGQQVTLRCSPKSGHDTVSWYQQALGQGPQFIFQYYEEEERQRGNFPDRFSGHQFPNYSSELNVNALLLGDSALYLCASHLRDTEAFFGQGTRLTVV.

The chain is built from TRBV12-3 or TRBV12-4 and TRBJ2-5; 9 bases are shared with TRBD1. V shed 4 bases, J shed 5 bases, and the junction held 8 bases outside the gene matches. The CDR3 runs 15 residues. In DNA form, the CDR3 reads TGTGCCAGCAGTTCAGGGACAGGGATTACCGAGACCCAGTACTTC. This translates into CASSSGTGITETQYF.